Presented here are 30 T cell receptor beta chains from one specimen sequenced in a study of T-cell reconstitution after alpha-beta-depleted transplantation in children. Unique molecular identifiers were incorporated during preparation of the TCRbeta library. From the PCR reads, TCRdb called clonotypes with MiXCR, one entry per CDR3 protein. Here the sample spans about a million distinct CDR3 sequences, about 29% being singletons. This specimen was PBMCs, mostly from graft donor cells, taken 360 days after TCRalphabeta/CD19-depleted stem cell transplant. The receptors originated from a boy younger than two who had a stem cell transplant for SCID, so the T cells may come from the graft donor.

This clonotype was recorded a few times. The chain carries TRBV5-5 and TRBJ2-7; D ambiguous. V lost 0 bases to trimming and J lost 6 bases, with 10 bases between them. Germline CDR1 and CDR2: SGHKS and YYEKEE (reference sequence). The CDR3 contains 13 residues. CDR3 DNA sequence: TGTGCCAGCAGCTTGGACCCCCCGGGCGAGCAGTACTTC. Its translation: CASSLDPPGEQYF.

This clonotype was observed a handful of times. The chain combines TRBV18 with TRBJ2-1; 14 positions agree with TRBD2. Germline CDR1 KGHSH, CDR2 LQKENI. Trimming took 5 bases from V and 6 from J; bases not matched to a gene: 9. CDR3 length: 17 residues. The CDR3 reads CASSTTLGTSGGNEQFF. The CDR3 DNA reads TGTGCCAGCTCAACAACACTCGGGACTAGCGGGGGCAATGAGCAGTTCTTC.

This chain joins TRBV9 and TRBJ1-2; D remains unclear. The germline V gene has CDR1 SGDLS and CDR2 YYNGEE. The V end lost 0 bases, the J end lost 1 base, and 7 bases lay between the germline ends. This CDR3 is 14 amino acids long. CDR3 coding DNA: TGTGCCAGCAGCGTAGGCCGGGATAACTATGGCTACACCTTC. It translates to CASSVGRDNYGYTF. The full variable domain, with the rest looked up from reference TRBV9 and TRBJ1-2, is DSGVTQTPKHLITATGQRVTLRCSPRSGDLSVYWYQQSLDQGLQFLIQYYNGEERAKGNILERFSAQQFPDLHSELNLSSLELGDSALYFCASSVGRDNYGYTFGSGTRLTVV.

This clonotype has a handful of counts. V gene TRBV18 combines with J gene TRBJ2-7; 11 nucleotides line up with TRBD1. This CDR3 spans 16 amino acids. Trimming cost V 2 bases and J 3 bases; bases outside gene matches: 6. From germline, CDR1 is KGHSH and CDR2 LQKENI. CDR3 region: CASSPGGQGGIYEQYF. The CDR3 nucleotides are TGTGCCAGCTCACCAGGGGGACAGGGGGGTATCTACGAGCAGTACTTC. Complete variable domain (other parts from reference TRBV18 and TRBJ2-7): NAGVMQNPRHLVRRRGQEARLRCSPMKGHSHVYWYRQLPEEGLKFMVYLQKENIIDESGMPKERFSAEFPKEGPSILRIQQVVRGDSAAYFCASSPGGQGGIYEQYFGPGTRLTVT.

The chain has TRBV12-3 or TRBV12-4 and TRBJ2-5; 8 nucleotides match TRBD1. The ends lost 0 bases at V and 4 bases at J; junction bases unmatched: 7. This CDR3 comprises 16 residues. The CDR3 spells CASSLATGALRETQYF. The CDR3 DNA reads as TGTGCCAGCAGTTTAGCGACAGGGGCGTTAAGAGAGACCCAGTACTTC.

The chain employs TRBV7-2 and TRBJ2-1, with 8 bases that match TRBD1. CDR1 and CDR2 from the germline V gene are SGHTA and FQGNSA. V was clipped by 4 bases and J by 6 bases; unmatched bases: 8. This CDR3 spans 15 amino acids. The CDR3 sequence: CASSSTRGQGNEQFF. The CDR3 nucleotides are TGTGCCAGCAGCTCGACCAGGGGGCAGGGCAATGAGCAGTTCTTC.

CDR3 protein: CASSLGWWGQETQYF. CDR3 nucleotide sequence: TGTGCCAGCAGTTTAGGATGGTGGGGGCAAGAGACCCAGTACTTC. The J gene is TRBJ2-5, the V gene TRBV27; TRBD1 or TRBD2 may be the D gene (5 bases each). CDR3 length: 15 residues. V was clipped by 2 bases and J by 2 bases, with 12 bases between them. Germline CDR1 MNHEY, CDR2 SMNVEV (reference sequence).

The rearrangement links TRBV5-1 to TRBJ1-1; 8 bases fit TRBD1. The ends lost 4 bases at V and 6 bases at J; junction bases unmatched: 8. CDR1 is SGHRS, CDR2 YFSETQ, per germline. CDR3 length: 14 residues. CDR3 nucleotide sequence: TGCGCCAGCAGCCCGGGACAGGCCGGGGCTGAAGCTTTCTTT. Translated: CASSPGQAGAEAFF.

This clonotype turned up a few times. This sequence joins TRBV7-9 and TRBJ2-1; D gene unclear. The CDR3 covers 17 residues. CDR1 and CDR2 (germline): SEHNR, FQNEAQ (reference sequence). Deletions cut 2 bases from V and 1 base from J, with 15 bases between. The CDR3 DNA reads TGTGCCAGCAGCTTAAGGGCGTTGCGAGAATCCTACAATGAGCAGTTCTTC. It yields the protein CASSLRALRESYNEQFF.

Only a few counts were recorded for this clonotype. The chain carries TRBV10-3 and TRBJ2-5; D gene uncertain. Trimming left V 2 bases short and J 0 bases short, with 10 bases between. The CDR3 extends over 15 amino acids. Looked up from germline, CDR1 is ENHRY and CDR2 is SYGVKD. The CDR3 DNA reads TGTGCCATCAGTGAGCCTGACGAAAACCAAGAGACCCAGTACTTC. Translated: CAISEPDENQETQYF.

This clonotype came up a few times. This sequence joins TRBV4-2 and TRBJ2-3; 8 nucleotides align to TRBD2. The CDR3 runs to 16 residues. The germline V gene has CDR1 LGHNA and CDR2 YNFKEQ. V was clipped by 4 bases and J by 2 bases; unmatched bases: 8. For the CDR3, the DNA is TGTGCCAGCAGCCTTGGACTAGCCGGAATCACAGATACGCAGTATTTT. It codes for CASSLGLAGITDTQYF.

The table lists this clonotype with a few counts. V gene TRBV5-1 combines with J gene TRBJ1-1; TRBD1 agrees at 7 bases. The V segment lost 2 bases and the J segment 3 bases; nucleotides outside the gene matches: 10. This CDR3 region has 16 residues. CDR1 is SGHRS, CDR2 YFSETQ, per germline. CDR3 DNA sequence: TGCGCCAGCAGCTTCACAGGGGCGCTGGCCGACACTGAAGCTTTCTTT. Translation: CASSFTGALADTEAFF.

This clonotype came up many times. The junction departs from the called germline gene at one end, perhaps through a read error. The rearrangement links TRBV12-3 or TRBV12-4 to TRBJ2-5; TRBD1 matches 7 bases. The CDR3 consists of 14 residues. Written as DNA, the CDR3 is TGCGCCAGCAGCCGGACAGGAGGCCAAGAGACCCAGTACTTC. Translated: CASSRTGGQETQYF.

This clonotype was picked up a small number of times. The V call is TRBV5-6, the J call TRBJ2-1, with D possibly matching TRBD1 (5 bases). Trimming pared 0 bases from V and 5 bases from J, leaving 21 bases between. The germline V gene encodes CDR1 SGHDT and CDR2 YYEEEE. The CDR3 totals 18 residues. CDR3 DNA: TGTGCCAGCAGCTTGGGTTTATTAGGGGTCCAAAGTCACAATGAGCAGTTCTTC. Translated: CASSLGLLGVQSHNEQFF.

The V gene is TRBV5-1, the J gene TRBJ2-7; 11 bases agree with TRBD1. This CDR3 has 14 residues. Looked up from germline, CDR1 is SGHRS and CDR2 is YFSETQ. The V and J ends lost 4 bases and 5 bases, in that order; junction bases with no gene match: 5. The CDR3 spells CASSPWTGGDEQYF. Written as DNA, the CDR3 is TGCGCCAGCAGCCCCTGGACAGGGGGCGACGAGCAGTACTTC.

The chain carries TRBV7-2 and TRBJ2-5; possible D gene TRBD1, 5 bases. V was shortened by 5 bases and J by 2 bases, with 15 bases between the two germline ends. The CDR3 consists of 15 residues. CDR1 and CDR2 (germline): SGHTA, FQGNSA. The CDR3 nucleotides are TGTGCCAGCAGCCTGACAGAACTTACACAAGAGACCCAGTACTTC. Translated, it gives CASSLTELTQETQYF.

The chain couples TRBV7-9 to TRBJ1-1; 8 positions agree with TRBD1. Per the germline V gene, CDR1 is SEHNR and CDR2 is FQNEAQ (reference sequence). After removal of 5 bases from V and 4 bases from J, the junction contained 9 bases not matched to a gene. The length of the CDR3 is 15 residues. CDR3 nucleotides: TGTGCCAGCAGCCCTCATCAGGGGGCAGCCACTGAAGCTTTCTTT. Protein sequence: CASSPHQGAATEAFF. Combining the CDR3 with reference TRBV7-9 and TRBJ1-1 gives the whole variable domain DTGVSQNPRHKITKRGQNVTFRCDPISEHNRLYWYRQTLGQGPEFLTYFQNEAQLEKSRLLSDRFSAERPKGSFSTLEIQRTEQGDSAMYLCASSPHQGAATEAFFGQGTRLTVV.

The sample holds a few counts of this clonotype. The CDR3 bases are TGCGCCAGCAGCCAGGTCGGACCCCTCCAGGGTGGAAAGAATCAGCCCCAGCATTTT. Translated, it gives CASSQVGPLQGGKNQPQHF. The chain employs TRBV4-1 and TRBJ1-5, with a tentative D call TRBD1 (5 bases). Trimming cost V 3 bases and J 4 bases, with 25 bases left between them. The germline CDR1 and CDR2 sequences are MGHRA and YSYEKL. The CDR3 is 19 amino acids.

This clonotype was seen more than once but under ten times. The V gene is TRBV12-3 or TRBV12-4, the J gene TRBJ2-1; D gene uncertain. The V end lost 1 base, the J end lost 5 bases, and 12 bases lay between the germline ends. CDR3 length equals 15 residues. The CDR3 DNA sequence: TGTGCCAGCAGTTTAGATGGCAGACCAGACAATGAGCAGTTCTTC. This encodes CASSLDGRPDNEQFF.

This clonotype was detected only once. The chain employs TRBV20-1 and TRBJ2-7; no reliable D call. The CDR3 length is 15 residues. The germline V gene encodes CDR1 DFQATT and CDR2 SNEGSKA (reference sequence). The V gene lost 1 base and the J gene lost 0 bases, with 13 bases spanning the gap. The CDR3: CSARGVRHNSYEQYF. The CDR3 DNA reads TGCAGTGCTAGAGGAGTTAGGCATAACTCCTACGAGCAGTACTTC.

Many counts were recorded for this clonotype. The chain joins TRBV5-1 to TRBJ2-7; D is perhaps TRBD1 (6 bases). Germline values: CDR1 SGHRS, CDR2 YFSETQ. The CDR3 length is 16 residues. The V gene lost 3 bases and the J gene lost 7 bases, with 23 bases spanning the gap. CDR3 DNA: TGCGCCAGCAGCTCCGTAGACAGGAGCTTAGGATGGGAGCAGTACTTC. Protein product: CASSSVDRSLGWEQYF.

The CDR3 loop is CASSLDPDRPLPYF. Here the CDR3 DNA reads TGTGCCAGCAGTTTAGACCCGGACAGGCCACTTCCGTACTTC. This chain links TRBV27 with TRBJ2-4, with 7 bases matching TRBD1. The J segment lost 15 bases and the V segment lost 2 bases, leaving 13 bases of the junction unmatched. CDR1 is MNHEY, CDR2 SMNVEV, per germline (reference sequence). The CDR3 sequence is 14 residues long.

In its sample, this clonotype was seen a few times. The gene calls are TRBV2 and TRBJ1-2; D gene ambiguous. This CDR3 has 13 amino acids. Germline CDR1 reads SNHLY; CDR2 reads FYNNEI. V was trimmed by 6 bases and J by 2 bases, leaving 10 bases between them. For the CDR3, the DNA is TGTGCCAGCAGGCCGGGCAGGAACTATGGCTACACCTTC. Protein sequence: CASRPGRNYGYTF.

This clonotype has only a few counts. The gene calls are TRBV5-1 and TRBJ2-6; 8 nucleotides match TRBD2. CDR1 is SGHRS and CDR2 is YFSETQ in the germline V gene. Trimming took 4 bases from V and 2 from J; bases not matched to a gene: 14. The CDR3 runs 19 residues. The CDR3 sequence: CASSPTGTRGVPGANVLTF. DNA of the CDR3: TGCGCCAGCAGCCCAACCGGGACTAGGGGGGTCCCTGGGGCCAACGTCCTGACTTTC.

This clonotype has more than one count but fewer than ten. This chain connects TRBV12-3 or TRBV12-4 to TRBJ1-1; the match to TRBD1 covers 7 bases. V lost 4 bases and J lost 5; bases outside the gene matches: 7. This CDR3 has 14 amino acids. CDR3 residues: CASSWGQLGTEAFF. CDR3 nucleotides: TGTGCCAGCAGTTGGGGACAGCTCGGGACTGAAGCTTTCTTT.

In its sample, this clonotype was seen a few times. The rearrangement uses TRBV20-1 and TRBJ2-3, with TRBD1 identical over 7 bases. Germline lookup yields CDR1 DFQATT and CDR2 SNEGSKA (reference sequence). This CDR3 has 14 amino acids. The ends lost 2 bases at V and 1 base at J; junction bases unmatched: 3. For the CDR3, the DNA is TGCAGTGCTAGAACGCAGGGGGGCACAGATACGCAGTATTTT. This encodes CSARTQGGTDTQYF.

The chain recombines TRBV5-1 with TRBJ2-3; no clear D. The germline CDR1 and CDR2 sequences are SGHRS and YFSETQ. This CDR3 spans 14 amino acids. V was clipped by 4 bases and J by 5 bases, with 14 bases between them. The CDR3 DNA reads TGCGCCAGCAGCGGGGTATTCGGGCTAGATACGCAGTATTTT. This gives the protein CASSGVFGLDTQYF.

This chain connects TRBV27 to TRBJ2-2; D might be TRBD1 or TRBD2, each matching 6 bases. V lost 0 bases and J lost 5, with 19 bases in between. Germline lookup yields CDR1 MNHEY and CDR2 SMNVEV (reference sequence). The CDR3 has 18 residues. CDR3 sequence reads: CASSLSPGTLGGTGELFF. In DNA form, the CDR3 reads TGTGCCAGCAGTTTATCCCCCGGGACTCTAGGGGGGACCGGGGAGCTGTTTTTT.

The chain couples TRBV20-1 to TRBJ2-1; 9 nucleotides match TRBD2. Germline V gives CDR1 DFQATT, CDR2 SNEGSKA (reference sequence). The J segment lost 8 bases and the V segment lost 5 bases, leaving 13 bases of the junction unmatched. CDR3 length equals 15 residues. In DNA form, the CDR3 reads TGCAGTGCTGGACCGAGACTAGCGGAGAAGGATGAGCAGTTCTTC. It specifies CSAGPRLAEKDEQFF.

The chain carries TRBV9 and TRBJ1-6; no definite D call. This CDR3 comprises 16 residues. CDR1 is SGDLS, CDR2 YYNGEE, per germline. Trimming took off 7 bases at V and 5 bases at J, with 19 bases between the two ends. The CDR3 nucleotides read TGTGCCAGCGCCTCAACTGGAGGGTACGATAATTCACCCCTCCACTTT. Residues: CASASTGGYDNSPLHF.